Below, one TCR beta chain is given with its context. Its antigen is unknown. This sample is drawn from a study of cytomegalovirus exposure and HLA in healthy donors. Each donor was healthy, and each was a bone marrow donor. PCR involved 60 Vbeta and 13 Jbeta primers. Generated by immunoSEQ multiplex PCR, the TCRdb table keeps only in-frame clones and is missing some. The sample lists some 170,000 clones, more than 80% seen once, with roughly 4.4% in the top ten. Study results and caveats: Versus the approximately 670-donor mean, an Asian-associated ancestry cluster reportedly showed fewer N-insertions in a later analysis.

The TCR comes from a woman aged 18-30 years in good health and CMV-seropositive. Source material: PBMCs.

The CDR3 is CASSSTGGFTGELFF. The CDR3 DNA follows: TGTGCCAGCAGCTCCACAGGGGGATTCACCGGGGAGCTGTTTTTT. J is TRBJ2-2 and V is TRBV11-2; 8 nucleotides match TRBD1. CDR3 length equals 15 residues. The V gene's germline CDR1 is SGHAT and CDR2 FQNNGV. With V trimmed by 4 bases and J by 4 bases, 5 bases remained unmatched.